Listed here are 7 T cell receptor beta chains from one sample, sequenced in a study of cytomegalovirus exposure and HLA in healthy donors. In the PCR, 60 Vbeta and 13 Jbeta primers were used. The method was immunoSEQ multiplex PCR; TCRdb's version includes in-frame clones alone and lacks a portion of them. This repertoire includes around 200,000 clones. The specimen was PBMCs. The receptors come from a woman aged 18-29 years in good health and CMV-seropositive.

V usage is TRBV2 and J usage is TRBJ1-1; 7 bases map to TRBD1. The V and J ends lost 7 bases and 6 bases, in that order; junction bases with no gene match: 8. Germline V gives CDR1 SNHLY, CDR2 FYNNEI. The CDR3 covers 13 residues. The CDR3 region has the DNA TGTGCCAGCATCGTAGACAGGGCCGCTGAAGCTTTCTTT. Residues: CASIVDRAAEAFF.

The chain couples TRBV11-2 to TRBJ2-1, with D unclear. Deletions cut 5 bases from V and 8 bases from J, with 13 bases between. The CDR3 has 13 amino acids. Germline V gene data show CDR1 as SGHAT and CDR2 as FQNNGV. This CDR3 reads CASSPRQADEQFF. The CDR3 coding sequence is TGTGCCAGCAGCCCACGGCAGGCCGATGAGCAGTTCTTC.

This chain joins TRBV5-1 and TRBJ2-3; 7 nucleotides agree with TRBD2. The CDR3 covers 15 residues. Per the germline V gene, CDR1 is SGHRS and CDR2 is YFSETQ. Germline trimming cut 2 bases from V and 5 bases from J; bases unmatched to any gene: 8. CDR3 sequence: CASSFSAGVRDTQYF. As DNA, the CDR3 is TGCGCCAGCAGCTTCTCCGCGGGAGTTAGAGATACGCAGTATTTT.

The chain employs TRBV19 and TRBJ1-6; 7 bases are a match to TRBD1. Germline assignment: CDR1 LNHDA and CDR2 SQIVND (reference sequence). The J segment lost 10 bases and the V segment lost 6 bases, leaving 15 bases of the junction unmatched. The CDR3 extends over 16 amino acids. CDR3 sequence (DNA): TGTGCCAGTAGCCCGACAGGGTTAGGCAGATGGTCACCCCTCCACTTT. Translating it yields CASSPTGLGRWSPLHF.

The rearrangement joins TRBV9 to TRBJ2-3; D might be TRBD2 (5 bases). The CDR3 is 14 residues long. Between the trimmed V and J ends, which lost 0 bases and 3 bases, there was a span of 8 bases. Looked up from germline, CDR1 is SGDLS and CDR2 is YYNGEE. In nucleotides, the CDR3 is TGTGCCAGCAGCGTAGTAACGGGGACAGATACGCAGTATTTT. Translation gives CASSVVTGTDTQYF.

V usage is TRBV30 and J usage is TRBJ2-7; D gene uncertain. The CDR3 contains 14 residues. Trimming shortened V by 3 bases and J by 6 bases, and 18 bases separated the two germline ends. Germline CDR1 GTSNPN, CDR2 SVGIG (reference sequence). The CDR3 nucleotides are TGTGCCTGGAGCCAGATCCCCAACAACCCCGAGCAGTACTTC. It translates to CAWSQIPNNPEQYF.

This chain links TRBV10-3 with TRBJ1-4, with D unresolved. The ends were cut back, 10 bases at V and 0 bases at J, with 9 bases in the middle. CDR1 is ENHRY, CDR2 SYGVKD, per germline. The CDR3 totals 13 residues. CDR3 nucleotide sequence: TGTGCCACCGGGGAATCAACTAATGAAAAACTGTTTTTT. Translated, it gives CATGESTNEKLFF.